This T cell receptor beta chain was recorded in a study of T cells in Graves' hyperthyroidism and ophthalmopathy (dated by TCRdb to between 2019 and 2020). In terms of the full investigation: Peripheral blood samples were taken at initial diagnosis, before any treatment was given. To identify distinguishing TCR V-J signatures, a discovery cohort of about a hundred patients was used, comprising fewer than 45 with Graves' ophthalmopathy and around 60 with stable Graves' hyperthyroidism. Prospective prediction of ophthalmopathy was tested in an independent validation cohort consisting of 18 to 20 hyperthyroidism patients and approximately 16 patients who later progressed to ophthalmopathy. The paper reports TCR Vbeta CDR3 sequencing of 130 to 150 peripheral blood samples: around 45 ophthalmopathy, roughly 74 hyperthyroidism and some 17 progressor patients. After blood sampling, hyperthyroidism patients were treated with methimazole at a starting dose of 30 mg daily, and ophthalmopathy patients were treated with high-dose intravenous methylprednisolone. The study also compared thyroid tissue and blood T-cell repertoires from more than five Graves' hyperthyroidism patients. The roughly 100 discovery patients were randomly divided into training and test sets at a 7:3 ratio. Points the paper makes about the study in general: In validation, progression to ophthalmopathy was predicted by the model with almost 71% sensitivity and around 75% specificity, a median of approximately 7.1 months before onset. No statistical method was used to fix the sample size in advance, and group allocation was not hidden from the investigators. Most expanded thyroid clonotypes (frequency above 0.001) were also detected in blood, suggesting blood repertoires may reflect thyroid immune responses. A 13 V-J signature model separated ophthalmopathy from stable hyperthyroidism, with roughly 88% sensitivity and roughly 81% specificity in cross-validation and 80%/75% in testing.

The TCR beta CDR3 regions were amplified from RNA transcripts. A first-round RT-PCR of the TCR CDR3 used the HTBI primer set with the Qiagen OneStep RT-PCR kit. A second multiplex PCR round built the libraries, followed by size selection and purification. Paired-end sequencing of the libraries was performed with 100 bp reads on an Illumina HiSeq2000. Per the authors' processing: Raw data were processed with SOAPnuke, discarding reads with adapters, uncalled bases, mean Phred below 15, or no exact constant-primer or identifier match. High-quality paired reads were merged using COPE v1.2.5, and each unique nucleotide sequence was defined as a clonotype. Clonotypes were aligned to IMGT TRBV, TRBD and TRBJ reference segments using MiTCR v1.1. The analysis was restricted to V-J combinations with a frequency above 0.0001, which together covered about 99% of the repertoires. The TCS score was defined as F50 (clonal expansion) divided by E x V (chaos), with BLOSUM62-based TCRdist calculated between CDR3 peptides within each V-J. Welch's t-statistics and random forest reduced just over 500 V-J features to fewer than 15, which were used in a naive Bayes classifier (R e1071). Starting from the raw public reads, TCRdb applied fastp trimming at Q25, assembled clones with MiXCR and retained in-frame beta chains. CDR3 protein duplicates are merged, each entry listing the most common genes and DNA. It is TCRdb's table, rather than the study itself, that gives the V and J calls and clone size. The sample table holds a few hundred thousand distinct CDR3 sequences, of which over 12% were seen once. About 21% of the sample is in the top ten clones.

In the ophthalmopathy patients, disease was moderately to severely active, with a Clinical Activity Score of 3 or more, a NOSPECS grade of 4 or more, and a duration of less than 3 months. Patients with uncontrolled infections, other autoimmune diseases, pregnancy or lactation were excluded. Diagnoses were based on clinical symptoms, serum thyroxine and TRAb, thyroid ultrasound and orbital computed tomography. PBMCs were isolated from 10 ml of fresh peripheral blood by Ficoll-Paque density gradient centrifugation. Total RNA was extracted with Trizol reagent, and quality was checked on an Agilent 2100 Bioanalyzer. This clonotype showed up many times. Which antigen it targets is not known. No base quality values were provided; no much bigger clone lies one nucleotide off. From a lookup of the germline V gene (reference sequence), CDR1 and CDR2 are SEHNR and FQNEAQ. The CDR3 starts with the cysteine, ends with the phenylalanine, and has 16 residues. This entry keeps only the CDR3 DNA: 48 bases, framed from base 1. A distance of 15 bases separates the germline ends of V and J, which lose 5 bases and 1 base respectively.

The clonotype comes from a woman aged 60 to 75 with Graves' ophthalmopathy. The sample consisted of blood. The sequence joins TRBV7-9 to TRBJ2-1; a weak D assignment points to TRBD1 (6 bases agree). The encoded CDR3 is CASSPSVTGSYNEQFF. Here is the DNA: TGTGCCAGCAGCCCCTCCGTGACAGGTTCCTACAATGAGCAGTTCTTC.